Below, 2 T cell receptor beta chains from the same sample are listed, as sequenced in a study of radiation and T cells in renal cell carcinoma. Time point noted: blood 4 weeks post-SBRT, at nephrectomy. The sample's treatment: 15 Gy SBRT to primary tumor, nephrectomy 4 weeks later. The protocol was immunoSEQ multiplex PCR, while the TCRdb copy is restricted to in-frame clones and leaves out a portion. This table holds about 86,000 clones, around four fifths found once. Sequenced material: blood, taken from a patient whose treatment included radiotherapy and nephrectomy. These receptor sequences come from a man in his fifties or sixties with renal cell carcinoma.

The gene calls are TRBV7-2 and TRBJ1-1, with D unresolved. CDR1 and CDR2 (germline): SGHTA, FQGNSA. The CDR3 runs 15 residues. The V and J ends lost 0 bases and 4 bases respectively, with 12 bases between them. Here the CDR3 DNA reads TGTGCCAGCAGCTTAGCGGGGTTTGGTTTCACTGAAGCTTTCTTT. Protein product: CASSLAGFGFTEAFF. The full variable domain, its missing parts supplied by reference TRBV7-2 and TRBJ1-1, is GAGVSQSPSNKVTEKGKDVELRCDPISGHTALYWYRQSLGQGLEFLIYFQGNSAPDKSGLPSDRFSAERTGGSVSTLTIQRTQQEDSAVYLCASSLAGFGFTEAFFGQGTRLTVV.

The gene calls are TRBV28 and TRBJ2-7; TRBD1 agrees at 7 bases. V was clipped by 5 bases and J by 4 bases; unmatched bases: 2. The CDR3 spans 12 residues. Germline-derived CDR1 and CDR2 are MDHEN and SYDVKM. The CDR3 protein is CASSVQGYEQYF. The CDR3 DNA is TGTGCCAGCAGTGTACAGGGGTACGAGCAGTACTTC.